Included here is one TCR beta chain sequence, with context. The data were obtained in a study of technical replicates of blood from several donors. CDR3 size: 15 residues. The germline V gene encodes CDR1 SGHTA and CDR2 FQGNSA. Between the trimmed V and J ends, which lost 5 bases and 6 bases, there was a span of 17 bases. Assay: immunoSEQ multiplex PCR; the TCRdb copy retains only in-frame clones and omits some. The sample has tens of thousands of clones, 80% to 90% seen once; the top ten hold roughly 4.8%. Specimen: PBMCs. This TCR came from a human donor in good health. Some clones in this sample may be carry-over from other donors' samples. The J gene is TRBJ1-3, the V gene TRBV7-2; D call uncertain. The CDR3 sequence: CASSPGLGPQNTIYF. CDR3 in DNA: TGTGCCAGCAGCCCAGGACTCGGGCCCCAAAACACCATATATTTT.